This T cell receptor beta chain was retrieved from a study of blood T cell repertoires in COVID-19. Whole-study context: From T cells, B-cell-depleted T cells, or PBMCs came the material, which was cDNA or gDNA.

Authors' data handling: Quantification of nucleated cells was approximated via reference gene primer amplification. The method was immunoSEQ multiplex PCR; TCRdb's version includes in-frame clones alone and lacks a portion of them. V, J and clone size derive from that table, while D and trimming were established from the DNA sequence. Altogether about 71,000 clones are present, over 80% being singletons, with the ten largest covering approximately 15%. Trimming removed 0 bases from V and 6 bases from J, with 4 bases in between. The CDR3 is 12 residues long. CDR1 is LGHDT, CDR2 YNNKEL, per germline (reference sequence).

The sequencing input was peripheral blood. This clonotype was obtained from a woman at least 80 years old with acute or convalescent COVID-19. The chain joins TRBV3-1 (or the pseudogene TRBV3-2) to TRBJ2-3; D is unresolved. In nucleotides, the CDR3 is TGTGCCAGCAGCCAAGAGAGCGATACGCAGTATTTT. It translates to CASSQESDTQYF.